Listed below are T cell receptor beta chains from one sample, sequenced in a study of PD-L1 blockade in urothelial cancer. Libraries were prepared by immunoSEQ multiplex PCR; TCRdb keeps only in-frame clonotypes and omits some of them. Of around 100,000 clones listed, roughly 84% are singletons. The sequenced sample was PBMCs, obtained around atezolizumab (anti-PD-L1) treatment. The receptor set was obtained from a man aged 55 to 70 with urothelial cancer. Each CDR3 is given with its conserved first and last residue. Each record gives: J gene, clone size, D gene, V gene, CDR3 DNA, CDR3 protein. D genes are given only for firm matches. Size values are once, few and many counts, or a class for expanded clones, and some rows have none.

>TRBJ1-5|-|TRBD1|TRBV11-3
TGTGCCAGCAGCCAGGGGACAGATCGGCCCCAGCATTTT
CASSQGTDRPQHF
>TRBJ2-1|-|-|TRBV9
TGTGCCAGCAGCGTAGACCCCCTCCCCGGGGTGAACAATGAGCAGTTCTTC
CASSVDPLPGVNNEQFF
>TRBJ1-5|few|-|TRBV27
TGTGCCAGCAGTCCCCACAATCAGCCCCAGCATTTT
CASSPHNQPQHF
>TRBJ2-1|few|TRBD2|TRBV19
TGTGCCAGTAGCCCCGGGCTAGCGGACCTACTGCATGAGCAGTTCTTC
CASSPGLADLLHEQFF
>TRBJ1-3|-|-|TRBV10-2
TGCGCCAGCAGTGAGTCGAGAGGGCCGAACACCATATATTTT
CASSESRGPNTIYF
>TRBJ2-3|-|-|TRBV9
TGTGCCAGCAGCAGTCTAGCACCAGATACGCAGTATTTT
CASSSLAPDTQYF
>TRBJ2-5|-|TRBD1|TRBV30
TGTGCCTGGAGTATACCACAGGGGGGCCGAGAGACCCAGTACTTC
CAWSIPQGGRETQYF
>TRBJ2-7|-|-|TRBV4-2
TGTGCCAGCAGCCAAGAGGACGACGGGGACTACGAGCAGTACTTC
CASSQEDDGDYEQYF
>TRBJ2-3|-|TRBD1|TRBV4-3
TGCGCCAGCAGCCTAGGGACAGGCGGTCAGCGACACACAGATACGCAGTATTTT
CASSLGTGGQRHTDTQYF
>TRBJ2-7|-|-|TRBV5-1
TGCGCCAGCAGCTTGGTTCCAGGCCCGTCCGGCTCCTACGAGCAGTACTTC
CASSLVPGPSGSYEQYF
>TRBJ2-7|-|-|TRBV20-1
TGCAGTGCTAGAGGCGGCTACGAGCAGTACTTC
CSARGGYEQYF
>TRBJ2-2|-|TRBD2|TRBV5-4
TGTGCCAGCAGCTTGATAGCGGGAGGGCCCGGGGAGCTGTTTTTT
CASSLIAGGPGELFF
>TRBJ1-4|-|-|TRBV6-5
TGTGCCAGCAGTTACTCGACCAGCGGAGAAAAACTGTTTTTT
CASSYSTSGEKLFF
>TRBJ1-5|-|TRBD1|TRBV28
TGTGCCAGCAGTAATCGACAGGGGGGTCAGCCCCAGCATTTT
CASSNRQGGQPQHF
>TRBJ1-1|-|-|TRBV11-2
TGTGCCAGCAGCTCTCCTGGGGGGACGAACACTGAAGCTTTCTTT
CASSSPGGTNTEAFF
>TRBJ2-7|-|TRBD1|TRBV18
TGTGCCAGCTCACCAGGGACAGGTTACTCCTACGAGCAGTACTTC
CASSPGTGYSYEQYF
>TRBJ2-2|once|TRBD1|TRBV5-4
TGTGCCAGCTCCGGGACAGGGGTTATCACCGGGGAGCTGTTTTTT
CASSGTGVITGELFF
>TRBJ2-3|-|TRBD1|TRBV9
TGTGCCAGCAGCCCATTAGGACAGGGAACAGATACGCAGTATTTT
CASSPLGQGTDTQYF
>TRBJ1-3|-|-|TRBV5-1
TGCGCCAGCAGCTTCGAGCCGTTCTCTGGAAACACCATATATTTT
CASSFEPFSGNTIYF
>TRBJ1-2|once|-|TRBV6-5
TGTGCCAGCAGTTACGGGGGCTTCTATGGCTACACCTTC
CASSYGGFYGYTF
>TRBJ1-2|-|-|TRBV5-4
TGTGCCAGCAGCTTGTCCTACTACGCTTTCTATGGCTACACCTTC
CASSLSYYAFYGYTF
>TRBJ2-5|-|TRBD2|TRBV5-1
TGCGCCAGCAGCTCCTCCCTAGCGGGAGAGACCCAGTACTTC
CASSSSLAGETQYF
>TRBJ1-1|-|-|TRBV19
TGTGCCAGCCGAGTAGGGGGGGGAACTGAAGCTTTCTTT
CASRVGGGTEAFF
>TRBJ1-1|-|TRBD1|TRBV18
TGTGCCAGCTCACCACCCACAGGGGGCACTGAAGCTTTCTTT
CASSPPTGGTEAFF
>TRBJ2-7|-|TRBD2|TRBV6-5
TGTGCCAGCCGCCTCGGGAGGGCCTTCGAGCAGTACTTC
CASRLGRAFEQYF
>TRBJ1-2|once|TRBD1|TRBV5-1
TGCGCCAGCAGCCCCGGGGACAGACCATATGGCTACACCTTC
CASSPGDRPYGYTF
>TRBJ2-7|-|TRBD1|TRBV5-4
TGTGCCAGCAGCCCGCAGGGGGCCTACGAGCAGTACTTC
CASSPQGAYEQYF
>TRBJ1-3|-|TRBD1|TRBV6-1
TGTGCCAGCAGGCCTCCGGGACAGGGGGGAAACACCATATATTTT
CASRPPGQGGNTIYF
>TRBJ2-3|-|-|TRBV2
TGTGCCAGCACGCGTCGAAGGGGGACCTACACAGATACGCAGTATTTT
CASTRRRGTYTDTQYF
>TRBJ2-7|once|-|TRBV18
TGTGCCAGCTCACCACGTCCGAGGGTACCCCGCCACGAGCAGTACTTC
CASSPRPRVPRHEQYF
>TRBJ1-5|-|TRBD1|TRBV11-2
TGTGCCAGCAGCCCCCATATAGGGGACAGATCCCAGCCCCAGCATTTT
CASSPHIGDRSQPQHF
>TRBJ1-4|once|-|TRBV5-1
TGCGCCAGCAGGTTCGAGGGCGGTGAAAAACTGTTTTTT
CASRFEGGEKLFF
>TRBJ2-1|-|-|TRBV7-2
TGTGCCAGCAGCTTAGGCGGCGCGGGGTATGGTGATGAGCAGTTCTTC
CASSLGGAGYGDEQFF
>TRBJ1-5|-|-|TRBV20-1
TGCAGTGCTAGAGATACAGGTCCCCAGCATTTT
CSARDTGPQHF
>TRBJ2-1|-|-|TRBV5-1
TGCGCCAGCAGCTTGGACCGGGGTCCCTACAATGAGCAGTTCTTC
CASSLDRGPYNEQFF
>TRBJ1-2|-|-|TRBV28
TGTGCCAGCAGTTTTGAGGGGGACCATAACTATGGCTACACCTTC
CASSFEGDHNYGYTF
>TRBJ2-7|-|TRBD1|TRBV5-1
TGCGCCAGCAGCTTGGAGGTAGTGGGACAGAACTACGAGCAGTACTTC
CASSLEVVGQNYEQYF
>TRBJ1-2|-|TRBD1|TRBV7-2
TGTGCCAGCAGCCAGAGCGGGACAGGGACCTATGGCTACACCTTC
CASSQSGTGTYGYTF
>TRBJ2-2|-|TRBD2|TRBV5-4
TGTGCCAGCAGCCAGCCCACTAGCGGGGGGGCCGGGGAGCTGTTTTTT
CASSQPTSGGAGELFF
>TRBJ2-3|-|TRBD1|TRBV5-5
TGTGCCAGCAGCTTGGACAGGGGGCTCGCAGATACGCAGTATTTT
CASSLDRGLADTQYF
>TRBJ2-3|-|TRBD2|TRBV30
TGTGCCTGGAGTGTACGAGCGGGGTTCACAGATACGCAGTATTTT
CAWSVRAGFTDTQYF
>TRBJ1-1|-|TRBD1|TRBV7-9
TGTGCCAGCAGCTTCGGACAGGCCGAGAACACTGAAGCTTTCTTT
CASSFGQAENTEAFF
>TRBJ2-5|-|TRBD1|TRBV5-1
TGCGCCAGCAGCGGACGGGACAGGGAAGGCGAGACCCAGTACTTC
CASSGRDREGETQYF
>TRBJ2-1|-|TRBD2|TRBV18
TGTGCCAGCTCACCCCGGGGTAGCGGGGGGGCGGATGAGCAGTTCTTC
CASSPRGSGGADEQFF
>TRBJ2-5|-|TRBD2|TRBV10-3
TGTGCCATCAGTGAGTCGACGCGGGAGCCCCAGTACTTC
CAISESTREPQYF